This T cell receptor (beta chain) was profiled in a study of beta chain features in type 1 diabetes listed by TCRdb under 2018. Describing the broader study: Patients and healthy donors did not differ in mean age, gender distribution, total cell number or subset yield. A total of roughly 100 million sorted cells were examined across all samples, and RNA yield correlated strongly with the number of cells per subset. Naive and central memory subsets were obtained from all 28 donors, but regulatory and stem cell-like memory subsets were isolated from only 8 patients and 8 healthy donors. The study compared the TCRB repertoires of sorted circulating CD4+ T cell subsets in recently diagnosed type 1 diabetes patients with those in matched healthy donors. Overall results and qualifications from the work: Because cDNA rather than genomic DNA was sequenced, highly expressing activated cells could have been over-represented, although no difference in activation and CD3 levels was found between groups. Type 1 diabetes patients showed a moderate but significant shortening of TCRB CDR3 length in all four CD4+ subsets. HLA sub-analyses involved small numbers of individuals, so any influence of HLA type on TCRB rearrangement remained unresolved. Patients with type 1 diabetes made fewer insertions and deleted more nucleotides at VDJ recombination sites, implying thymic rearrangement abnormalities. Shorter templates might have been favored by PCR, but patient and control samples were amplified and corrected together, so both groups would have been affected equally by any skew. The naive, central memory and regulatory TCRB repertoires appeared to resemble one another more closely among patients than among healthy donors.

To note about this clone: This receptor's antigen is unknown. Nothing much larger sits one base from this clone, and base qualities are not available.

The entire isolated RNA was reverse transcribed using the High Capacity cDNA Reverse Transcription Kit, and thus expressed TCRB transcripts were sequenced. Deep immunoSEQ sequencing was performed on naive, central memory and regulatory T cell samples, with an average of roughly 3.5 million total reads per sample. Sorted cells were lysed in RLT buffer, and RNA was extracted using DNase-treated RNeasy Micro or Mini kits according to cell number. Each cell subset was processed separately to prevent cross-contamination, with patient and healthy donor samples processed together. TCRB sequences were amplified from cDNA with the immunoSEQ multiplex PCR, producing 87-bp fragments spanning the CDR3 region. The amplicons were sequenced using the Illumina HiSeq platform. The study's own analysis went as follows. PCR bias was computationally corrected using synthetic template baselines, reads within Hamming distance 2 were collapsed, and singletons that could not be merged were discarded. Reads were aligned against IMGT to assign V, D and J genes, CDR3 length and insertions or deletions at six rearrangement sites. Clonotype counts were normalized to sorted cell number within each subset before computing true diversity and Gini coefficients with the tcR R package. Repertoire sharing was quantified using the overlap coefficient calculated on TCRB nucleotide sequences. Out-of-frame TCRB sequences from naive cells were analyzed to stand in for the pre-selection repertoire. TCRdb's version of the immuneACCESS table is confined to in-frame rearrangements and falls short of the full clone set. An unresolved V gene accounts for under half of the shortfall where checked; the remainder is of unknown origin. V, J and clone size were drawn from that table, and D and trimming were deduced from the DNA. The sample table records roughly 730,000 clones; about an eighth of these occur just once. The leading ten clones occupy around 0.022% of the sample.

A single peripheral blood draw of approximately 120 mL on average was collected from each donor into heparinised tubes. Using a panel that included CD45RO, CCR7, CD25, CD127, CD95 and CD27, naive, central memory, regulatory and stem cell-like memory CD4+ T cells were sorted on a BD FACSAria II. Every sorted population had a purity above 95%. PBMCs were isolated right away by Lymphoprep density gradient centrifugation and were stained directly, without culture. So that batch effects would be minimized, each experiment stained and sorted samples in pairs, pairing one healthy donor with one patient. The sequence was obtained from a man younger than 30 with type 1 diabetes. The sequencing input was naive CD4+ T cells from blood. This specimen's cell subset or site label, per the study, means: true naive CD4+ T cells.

For the CDR3, the sequence is CASYSGQLTGELFF. In nucleotide form, the sequence is TGTGCCAGTTACTCGGGACAGTTGACCGGGGAGCTGTTTTTT. The chain links TRBV19 with TRBJ2-2; 7 junctional bases match TRBD1. Trimming removed 8 bases from V and 5 bases from J; the gene matches leave 8 bases unexplained. Reading the germline V gene (reference sequence) gives CDR1 LNHDA and CDR2 SQIVND. From the cysteine up to the phenylalanine, the CDR3 has a length of 14 residues. Just the 42-base CDR3 DNA is kept, in frame starting at base 1.